This T cell receptor beta chain was recorded in a study of T cell responses to AZD1222 COVID-19 vaccine. The CDR3 is made up of 15 amino acids. The V gene lost 0 bases and the J gene lost 3 bases, with 13 bases spanning the gap. Germline V gene data show CDR1 as SGHKS and CDR2 as YYEKEE (reference sequence). About this clone: Its target is unknown.

Study-level findings and limits: Just a handful of AZD1222 recipients were seropositive at baseline.

TCRdb's table, derived via immunoSEQ multiplex PCR, lists solely in-frame clones and lacks some. Altogether around 200,000 clones are present, approximately 95% being singletons, with the ten largest covering about 1%. This specimen was peripheral blood, taken 28 days after the second dose of the MenACWY control vaccine. This clonotype was sampled from an adult who received the MenACWY meningococcal vaccine as a control. The rearrangement uses TRBV5-5 and TRBJ2-7; D is perhaps TRBD1 (5 bases). CDR3 residues: CASSLGAGFGYEQYF. The CDR3 bases are TGTGCCAGCAGCTTGGGGGCAGGGTTCGGCTACGAGCAGTACTTC.